The 15 T cell receptor beta chains listed next were all sequenced from one sample in a study of T cells in Graves' hyperthyroidism and ophthalmopathy. Authors of the study amplified TCR beta CDR3 regions from RNA transcripts. Carried out on the TCR CDR3, a first-round RT-PCR used the HTBI primer set. MiXCR, run by TCRdb on the multiplex PCR reads, gives a single entry per CDR3 protein. The data contain some 300,000 distinct CDR3 sequences, roughly 15% of them singletons. Source material: blood. The receptors originated from a woman aged 25-40 years with Graves' hyperthyroidism that later progressed to Graves' ophthalmopathy.

The chain couples TRBV19 to TRBJ2-7; D is undetermined. CDR3 length: 12 amino acids. V was shortened by 3 bases and J by 6 bases, with 9 bases between the two germline ends. Germline CDR1 reads LNHDA; CDR2 reads SQIVND (reference sequence). The CDR3 DNA sequence: TGTGCCAGTAGTATGGTAGGTCGCGAGCAGTACTTC. It yields the protein CASSMVGREQYF.

This clonotype was recorded many times. The J gene is TRBJ2-1, the V gene TRBV5-6, with 9 bases fitting TRBD2. With V trimmed by 4 bases and J by 10 bases, 12 bases remained unmatched. CDR1 is SGHDT, CDR2 YYEEEE, per germline. The CDR3 is 15 residues long. This chain's CDR3 is CASSPISGLAYEQFF. The CDR3 DNA reads as TGTGCCAGCAGCCCGATCTCGGGACTAGCATACGAGCAGTTCTTC.

With regard to this clonotype: A much larger clone lies one base from this, so it may be a read error. The CDR3: CASSLLNGDGYTF. CDR3 nucleotides: TGTGCCAGCAGTTTATTGAACGGGGACGGCTACACCTTC. V is TRBV28 and J is TRBJ1-2; D might be TRBD1 (5 bases). The germline gives CDR1 MDHEN, CDR2 SYDVKM. The CDR3 sequence is 13 residues long. Between the trimmed V and J ends, which lost 1 base and 8 bases, there was a span of 11 bases.

As concerns this clonotype: A read error may explain this, as a much larger clone is one base away. CDR3 in amino acids: CSARVGADTQYF. DNA of the CDR3: TGCAGTGCTAGAGTTGGCGCAGATACGCAGTATTTT. This chain links TRBV20-1 with TRBJ2-3; D is unresolved. Trimming cost V 1 base and J 4 bases, with 6 bases left between them. The CDR3 has 12 amino acids. The germline CDR1 and CDR2 sequences are DFQATT and SNEGSKA (reference sequence).

The rearrangement links TRBV29-1 to TRBJ2-7; unclear D gene. Germline CDR1 is SQVTM and CDR2 is ANQGSEA. This CDR3 has 12 amino acids. V lost 0 bases to trimming and J lost 2 bases, with 5 bases between them. CDR3 coding DNA: TGCAGCGTTGAAGAAGAACCCTACGAGCAGTACTTC. Amino acids: CSVEEEPYEQYF.

The chain combines TRBV5-1 with TRBJ2-1, with D unresolved. Germline loops: CDR1 SGHRS, CDR2 YFSETQ. The CDR3 contains 15 residues. The V gene lost 0 bases and the J gene lost 5 bases, with 12 bases spanning the gap. The CDR3, as DNA: TGCGCCAGCAGCTTGGCCCCTAGTCCAAACAATGAGCAGTTCTTC. It encodes CASSLAPSPNNEQFF.

The chain is built from TRBV14 and TRBJ1-1; D gene uncertain. CDR1 and CDR2 (germline): SGHDN, FVKESK. The CDR3 is 13 residues long. Trimming left V 3 bases short and J 1 base short, with 6 bases between. Written as DNA, the CDR3 is TGTGCCAGCAGCCACCAGGAGAACACTGAAGCTTTCTTT. It codes for CASSHQENTEAFF.

In this sample, this clonotype turned up many times. The rearrangement uses TRBV20-1 and TRBJ2-3, with D possibly matching TRBD1 (5 bases). This CDR3 spans 15 amino acids. Trimming shortened V by 3 bases and J by 6 bases, and 19 bases separated the two germline ends. Germline V gene data show CDR1 as DFQATT and CDR2 as SNEGSKA (reference sequence). Written as DNA, the CDR3 is TGCAGTGCTAGCCAGAGACCAGGGAATGGGGATACGCAGTATTTT. Translation: CSASQRPGNGDTQYF.

This clonotype came up many times. This rearrangement joins TRBV2 to TRBJ2-1, with D perhaps TRBD2 (6 bases). CDR1 is SNHLY and CDR2 is FYNNEI in the germline V gene. The CDR3 is made up of 14 amino acids. Trimming left V 3 bases short and J 8 bases short, with 14 bases between. The CDR3 here is CASSDGTGPHEQFF. The CDR3 coding sequence is TGTGCCAGCAGTGATGGGACTGGGCCCCATGAGCAGTTCTTC.

This clonotype was counted many times. The chain uses TRBV4-1 and TRBJ1-5; D might be TRBD1 (6 bases). The CDR3 length is 14 residues. The V end was cut by 3 bases, the J end by 6 bases, with 12 bases between. Germline V gene data show CDR1 as MGHRA and CDR2 as YSYEKL. The CDR3 loop is CASSQTTGTQPQHF. The DNA of the CDR3 is TGCGCCAGCAGCCAGACGACAGGAACTCAGCCCCAGCATTTT.

This clonotype was picked up many times. This chain joins TRBV6-1 and TRBJ2-5; a possible D gene is TRBD1 (6 bases). The CDR3 has 13 amino acids. CDR1 and CDR2 (germline): MNHNS, SASEGT. The V end was cut by 5 bases, the J end by 4 bases, with 11 bases between. Written as DNA, the CDR3 is TGTGCCAGCAGTACAGGGTTTTTAGAGACCCAGTACTTC. The encoded protein is CASSTGFLETQYF.

This clonotype was observed many times. V usage is TRBV29-1 and J usage is TRBJ2-5; tentative D call: TRBD2 (6 bases). The CDR3 runs 14 residues. With 1 base removed from V and 3 bases from J, the gap between germline ends came to 12 bases. Per germline, CDR1 SQVTM and CDR2 ANQGSEA. Here the CDR3 DNA reads TGCAGCGTTGAAGGTTGGCGGGGAAAAGAGACCCAGTACTTC. This encodes CSVEGWRGKETQYF.

This clonotype came up many times. The chain couples TRBV6-2 or TRBV6-3 to TRBJ1-1, with no clear D. V lost 0 bases to trimming and J lost 5 bases, with 13 bases between them. Germline assignment: CDR1 MNHEY and CDR2 SVGEGT. The CDR3 extends over 15 amino acids. The CDR3 DNA reads TGTGCCAGCAGTTACTCGAGGGAGAGTGGGACTGAAGCTTTCTTT. It yields the protein CASSYSRESGTEAFF.

This clonotype was seen repeatedly, ten times or more. The chain employs TRBV6-5 and TRBJ2-3; no reliable D call. CDR3 size: 14 residues. Per the germline V gene, CDR1 is MNHEY and CDR2 is SVGAGI. Trimming shortened V by 0 bases and J by 2 bases, and 6 bases separated the two germline ends. The CDR3 region has the DNA TGTGCCAGCAGTTACTCGGCCATCACAGATACGCAGTATTTT. Encoded protein: CASSYSAITDTQYF.

This clonotype appeared many times. The chain recombines TRBV10-3 with TRBJ1-1; D is undetermined. Trimming removed 0 bases at V and 6 bases at J, with 11 bases between. CDR3 size: 14 residues. Germline values: CDR1 ENHRY, CDR2 SYGVKD. CDR3: CAISESIGGPEAFF. As DNA, the CDR3 is TGTGCCATCAGTGAGTCGATTGGTGGACCTGAAGCTTTCTTT.